This T cell receptor beta chain came from a study of T cell clonality in common variable immunodeficiency (dated by TCRdb to the mid-2010s). A note on this clone: There is no known antigen for this receptor. The read is 3 residues too short to cover the CDR3 end, so that end is filled in from the germline J gene.

Most of the CVID patients and most of the healthy controls were of Caucasian heritage. Heparinized peripheral whole blood samples of roughly 5 to 8.5 ml were obtained from each donor. Genomic DNA from adults with common variable immune deficiency (CVID) and from healthy adult controls was the source for sequencing TCRbeta CDR3 repertoires. There were about 22 healthy adult volunteers in the control group (roughly 12 female and some ten male), ranging in age from roughly 23 to 70 years, with a mean age of roughly 35. Diluted blood was density-centrifuged over Hypaque 1077 or Ficoll-Paque to isolate peripheral blood mononuclear cells. Genomic DNA was obtained from unsorted mononuclear cells using either Qiagen column purification or a centrifugation-based method. For sequencing, equivalent amounts of genomic DNA were input from CVID and control samples. For every sample, a 60 bp segment covering the rearranged TCRbeta CDR3 region was amplified and then sequenced. The immunoSEQ assay, a bias-corrected multiplex PCR with high-throughput sequencing, was employed for TCRbeta amplification. In the original analysis: Each unique nucleotide sequence was treated as a clone and annotated with V, D and J genes, copy number and frequency. Sequences were labeled productive if in frame, and non-productive if out of frame or containing stop codons. As previously described, Shannon's entropy was used to calculate clonality. The predicted amino acid sequences of productive clones were used to derive the mean CDR3 Kyte-Doolittle hydropathy. Using the R hclust function, scaled V gene usage was clustered hierarchically with Manhattan distance and complete linkage. Sharing of clones by CDR3 amino acid sequence was evaluated through resampling of 12 repertoires per group over 100 rounds. Repertoires were searched for 70 published EBV-specific and a few hundred published CMV-specific TCRbeta sequences. A couple of CVID samples that yielded fewer than 10,000 sequences were excluded from the analysis, so 35 to 50 CVID repertoires were retained. The source is immuneACCESS, and TCRdb retained only in-frame sequences with V and J called. Part of the clones is not carried over; for the studies checked, unresolved V genes explain less than half of this, and the remainder is unexplained. V, J and clone size are those of that table, while D and trimming were read from the DNA. This sample was tabulated with approximately 37,000 clones, among which there are no singletons. The ten top clones hold roughly 3.6% of the sample.

Summary of the overall study and its limitations: Healthy controls shared more TCRbeta clones with each other than CVID subjects shared among themselves (p < 0.0001). CVID TCRbeta sequences reportedly showed fewer deletions and N-nucleotide insertions and lacked highly modified clones with 13 or more V deletions. Even though DNA input was the same, control samples had an average of approximately 82,000 unique sequences each, compared with roughly 30,000 in CVID samples. Correlations of repertoire features with clinical complications were constrained by heterogeneity among patients within the CVID cohort. TCRbeta clonality was higher in CVID subjects than in healthy controls (t-test p = 0.018), and the increase was most characteristic of about a third of subjects. The authors noted that sequencing repertoires of T cell subpopulations would be needed to clarify what caused the increased clonality in CVID.

Unmatched junction bases come to 7, with V trimmed by 3 bases and J by 2 bases. Including cysteine and phenylalanine, the CDR3 has 16 amino acids. The 39 bases shown cover part of the CDR3, and their frame starts at base 1. As encoded in the germline V gene (reference sequence), CDR1 is LNHDA while CDR2 is SQIVND. Material for sequencing was peripheral blood mononuclear cells. In this chain, TRBV19 is recombined with TRBJ2-7; 10 middle bases align to TRBD2. The source of this sequence is a person between 18 and 75 years old in good health. The CDR3 DNA, read in part, is TGTGCCAGTAGTATCGGCACTAGCGGGATACCCTACGAG. Its product reads: CASSIGTSGIPYE. The full CDR3 reads CASSIGTSGIPYEQYF.